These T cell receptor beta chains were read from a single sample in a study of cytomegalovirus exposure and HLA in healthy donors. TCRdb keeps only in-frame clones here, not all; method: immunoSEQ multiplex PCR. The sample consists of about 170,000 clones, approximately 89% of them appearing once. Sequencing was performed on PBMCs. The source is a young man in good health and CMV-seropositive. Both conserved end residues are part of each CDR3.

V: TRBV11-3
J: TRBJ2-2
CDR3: CASSPGQGNTGELFF

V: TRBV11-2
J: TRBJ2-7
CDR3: CASSSRDTSLYEQYF

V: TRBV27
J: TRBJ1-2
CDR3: CASSTGTAYGYTF

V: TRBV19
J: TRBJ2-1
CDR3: CASSTGDRDYNEQFF

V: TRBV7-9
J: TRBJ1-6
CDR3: CASSLTLDRGNSPLHF

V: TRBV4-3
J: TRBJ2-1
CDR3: CASSQDLGGVQEQFF

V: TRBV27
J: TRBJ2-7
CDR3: CASSSSAYEQYF

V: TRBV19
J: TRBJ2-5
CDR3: CASPGVGIRETQYF

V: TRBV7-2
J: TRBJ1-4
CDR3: CASSSRIATNEKLFF

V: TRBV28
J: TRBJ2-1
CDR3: CASNPWTHNEQFF